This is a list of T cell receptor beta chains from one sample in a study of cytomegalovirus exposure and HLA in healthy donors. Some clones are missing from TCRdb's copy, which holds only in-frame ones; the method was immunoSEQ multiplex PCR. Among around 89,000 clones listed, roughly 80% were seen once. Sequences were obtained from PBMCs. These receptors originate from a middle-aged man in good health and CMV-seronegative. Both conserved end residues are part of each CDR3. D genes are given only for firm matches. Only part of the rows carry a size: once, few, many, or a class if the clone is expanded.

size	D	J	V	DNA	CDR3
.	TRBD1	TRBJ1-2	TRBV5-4	TGTGCCAGCAGCTTCCGTGACAGGGACTATGGCTACACCTTC	CASSFRDRDYGYTF
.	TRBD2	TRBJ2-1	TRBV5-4	TGTGCCAGCAGCCCAAGGACTAGCGGGGGTACCCTATTCAATGAGCAGTTCTTC	CASSPRTSGGTLFNEQFF
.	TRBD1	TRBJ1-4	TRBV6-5	TGTGCCAGCAGTTTAACAGGGGGCCGTGAAAAACTGTTTTTT	CASSLTGGREKLFF
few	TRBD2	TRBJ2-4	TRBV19	TGTGCCACCGGACTAGCGGGGGGATACATTCAGTACTTC	CATGLAGGYIQYF
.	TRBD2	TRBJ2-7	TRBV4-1	TGCGCCAGCAGCCAAGTAATTTCTAGCGGATTATCCTACGAGCAGTACTTC	CASSQVISSGLSYEQYF
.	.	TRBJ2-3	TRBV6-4	TGTGCCAGCAGCGGTTCGACGGGGGGCACAGATACGCAGTATTTT	CASSGSTGGTDTQYF
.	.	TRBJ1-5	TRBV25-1	TGTGCCAGCAGTGCGGGAAGCAATCAGCCCCAGCATTTT	CASSAGSNQPQHF
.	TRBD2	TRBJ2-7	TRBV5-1	TGCGCCAGCAGCTTGGAAGGACTAGCGGGGGCGGAGCAGTACTTC	CASSLEGLAGAEQYF
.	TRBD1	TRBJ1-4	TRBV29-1	TGCAGCGTTGGTCGGGCAGGGGGCGTTGGAGAAAAACTGTTTTTT	CSVGRAGGVGEKLFF
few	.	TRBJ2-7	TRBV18	TGTGCCAGCTCACGAAGAGATAACTACGAGCAGTACTTC	CASSRRDNYEQYF
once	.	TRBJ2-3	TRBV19	TGTGCCAGTAGCTCCGCATTTTCGGGGACTAGCACAGATACGCAGTATTTT	CASSSAFSGTSTDTQYF
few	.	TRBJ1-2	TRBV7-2	TGTGCCAGCAGCAGGGGGACGGAGAGGTATGGCTACACCTTC	CASSRGTERYGYTF
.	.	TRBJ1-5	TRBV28	TGTGCCAGCAGTTTAGCACTGAGCAATCAGCCCCAGCATTTT	CASSLALSNQPQHF
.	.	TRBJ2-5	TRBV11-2	TGTGCCAGCAGCTTAGGGGCCGGGAAAGAGACCCAGTACTTC	CASSLGAGKETQYF
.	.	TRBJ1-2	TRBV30	TGTGCCTGGAGTCCCGGGACACCTTACTATGGCTACACCTTC	CAWSPGTPYYGYTF
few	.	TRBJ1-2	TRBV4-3	TGCGCCAGCAGGACCAGCACAGGCCCCGCTAACTATGGCTACACCTTC	CASRTSTGPANYGYTF
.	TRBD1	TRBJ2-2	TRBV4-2	TGTGCCAGCAGCCCTGGGGACAGGGGGGACACCGGGGAGCTGTTTTTT	CASSPGDRGDTGELFF
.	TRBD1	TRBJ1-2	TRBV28	TGTGCCAGCCTCGACGGGGGGACAGGGCTTCTCTATGGCTACACCTTC	CASLDGGTGLLYGYTF
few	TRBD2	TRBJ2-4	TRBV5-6	TGTGCCAGCAGCTGGGGGACGGGAGGGGACATTCAGTACTTC	CASSWGTGGDIQYF
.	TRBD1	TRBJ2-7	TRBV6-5	TGTGCCAGCAGTTACGACAGGGACTCCTACGAGCAGTACTTC	CASSYDRDSYEQYF
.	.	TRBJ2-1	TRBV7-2	TGTGCCAGCAGCTCCACCGGGAGCTCCTACAATGAGCAGTTCTTC	CASSSTGSSYNEQFF
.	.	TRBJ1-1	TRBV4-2	TGTGCCAGCAGCCCAAAGACAGTTTTGAACACTGAAGCTTTCTTT	CASSPKTVLNTEAFF
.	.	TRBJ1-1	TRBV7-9	TGTGCCAGCAGCTTAATAATAAATATGGCCCGGAACACTGAAGCTTTCTTT	CASSLIINMARNTEAFF
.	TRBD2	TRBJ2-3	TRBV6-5	TGTGCCAGCAGTGCTAGCGGGGGGGCAGCAGATACGCAGTATTTT	CASSASGGAADTQYF
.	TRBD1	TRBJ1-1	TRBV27	TGTGCCAGCGCAAGGACAGGGTTCGTTCCGAACACTGAAGCTTTCTTT	CASARTGFVPNTEAFF
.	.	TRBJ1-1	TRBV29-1	TGCAGCGTTTTTGGAGTTTCCACTGAAGCTTTCTTT	CSVFGVSTEAFF
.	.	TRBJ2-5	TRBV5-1	TGCGCCAGCTCGGGACTCCGCTTTGAGACCCAGTACTTC	CASSGLRFETQYF
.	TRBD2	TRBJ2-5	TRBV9	TGTGCCAGCAGCGTATCGGGGACTAGCCGAGAGACCCAGTACTTC	CASSVSGTSRETQYF
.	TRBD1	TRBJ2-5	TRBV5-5	TGTGCCAGCAGCTTAACCCGGGACAGGGGGCAAGGGGAGACCCAGTACTTC	CASSLTRDRGQGETQYF
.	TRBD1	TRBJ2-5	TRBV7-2	TGTGCCAGCAGCTCCGTATGGGACAGGGGGCGAGAGACCCAGTACTTC	CASSSVWDRGRETQYF
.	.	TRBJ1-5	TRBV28	TGTGCCAGCAGTTTACCCCCGACGGGGGGGGCTGGCAATCAGCCCCAGCATTTT	CASSLPPTGGAGNQPQHF